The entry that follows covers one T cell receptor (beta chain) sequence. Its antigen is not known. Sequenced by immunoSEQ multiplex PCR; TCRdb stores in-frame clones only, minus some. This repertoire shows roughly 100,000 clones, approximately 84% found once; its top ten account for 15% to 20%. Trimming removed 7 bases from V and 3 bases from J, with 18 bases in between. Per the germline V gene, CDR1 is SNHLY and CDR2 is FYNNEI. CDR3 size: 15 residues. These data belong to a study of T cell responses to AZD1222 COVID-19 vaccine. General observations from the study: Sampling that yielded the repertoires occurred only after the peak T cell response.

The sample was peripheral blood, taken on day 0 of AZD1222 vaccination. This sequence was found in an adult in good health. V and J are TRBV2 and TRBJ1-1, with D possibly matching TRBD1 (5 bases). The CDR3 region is CASKQAEGPYTEAFF. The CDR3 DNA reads TGTGCCAGCAAGCAGGCAGAGGGGCCCTACACTGAAGCTTTCTTT.